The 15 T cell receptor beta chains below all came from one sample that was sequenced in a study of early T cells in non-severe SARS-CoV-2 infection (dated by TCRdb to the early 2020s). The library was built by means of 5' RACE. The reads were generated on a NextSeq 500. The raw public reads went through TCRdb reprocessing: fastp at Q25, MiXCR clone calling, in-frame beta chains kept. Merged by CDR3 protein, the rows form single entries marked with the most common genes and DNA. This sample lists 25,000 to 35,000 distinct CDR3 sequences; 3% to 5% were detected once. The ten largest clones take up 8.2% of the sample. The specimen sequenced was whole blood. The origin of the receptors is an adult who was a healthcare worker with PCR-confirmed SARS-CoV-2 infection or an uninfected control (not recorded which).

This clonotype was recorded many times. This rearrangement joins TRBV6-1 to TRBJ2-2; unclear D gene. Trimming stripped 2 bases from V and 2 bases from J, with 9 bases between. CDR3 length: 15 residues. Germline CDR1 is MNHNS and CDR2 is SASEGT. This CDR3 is CASSETVTNTGELFF. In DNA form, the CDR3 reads TGTGCCAGCAGTGAAACGGTGACTAACACCGGGGAGCTGTTTTTT.

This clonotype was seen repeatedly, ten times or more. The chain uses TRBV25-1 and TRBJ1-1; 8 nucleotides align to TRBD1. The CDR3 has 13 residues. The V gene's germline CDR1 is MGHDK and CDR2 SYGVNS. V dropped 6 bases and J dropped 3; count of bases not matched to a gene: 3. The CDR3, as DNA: TGTGCCAGCAGGCCGACAGGGGACACTGAAGCTTTCTTT. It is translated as CASRPTGDTEAFF.

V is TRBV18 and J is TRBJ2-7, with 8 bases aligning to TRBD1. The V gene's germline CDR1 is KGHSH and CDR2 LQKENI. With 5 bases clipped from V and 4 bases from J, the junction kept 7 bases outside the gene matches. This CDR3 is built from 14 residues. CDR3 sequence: CASSFGQGTYEQYF. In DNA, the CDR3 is TGTGCCAGCTCATTTGGACAGGGAACATACGAGCAGTACTTC.

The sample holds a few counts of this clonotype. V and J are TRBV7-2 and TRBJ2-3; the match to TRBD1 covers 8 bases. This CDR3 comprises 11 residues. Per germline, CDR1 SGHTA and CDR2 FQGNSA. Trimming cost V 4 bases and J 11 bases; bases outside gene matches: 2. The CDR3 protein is CASSYGTGQYF. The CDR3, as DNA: TGTGCCAGCAGCTACGGGACAGGGCAGTATTTT.

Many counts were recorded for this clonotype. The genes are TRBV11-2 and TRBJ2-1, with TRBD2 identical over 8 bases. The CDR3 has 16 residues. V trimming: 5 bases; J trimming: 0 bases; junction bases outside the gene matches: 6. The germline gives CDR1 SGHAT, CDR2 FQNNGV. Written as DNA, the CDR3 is TGTGCCAGCAGCCCCGGCGGGAGGTTCTCCTACAATGAGCAGTTCTTC. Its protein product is CASSPGGRFSYNEQFF. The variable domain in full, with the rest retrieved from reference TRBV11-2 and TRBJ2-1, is EAGVAQSPRYKIIEKRQSVAFWCNPISGHATLYWYQQILGQGPKLLIQFQNNGVVDDSQLPKDRFSAERLKGVDSTLKIQPAKLEDSAVYLCASSPGGRFSYNEQFFGPGTRLTVL.

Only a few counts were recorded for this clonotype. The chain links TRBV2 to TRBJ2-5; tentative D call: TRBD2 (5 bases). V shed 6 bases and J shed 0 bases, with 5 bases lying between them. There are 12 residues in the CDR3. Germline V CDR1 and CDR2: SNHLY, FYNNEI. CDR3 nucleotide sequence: TGTGCCAGCAGGGAGGACCAAGAGACCCAGTACTTC. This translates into CASREDQETQYF.

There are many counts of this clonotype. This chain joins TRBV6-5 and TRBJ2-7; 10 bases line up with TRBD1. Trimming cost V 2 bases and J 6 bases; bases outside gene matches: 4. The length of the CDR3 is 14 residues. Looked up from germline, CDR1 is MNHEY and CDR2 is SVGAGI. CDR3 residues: CASSYMDRGFEQYF. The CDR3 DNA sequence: TGTGCCAGCAGTTACATGGACAGGGGGTTCGAGCAGTACTTC.

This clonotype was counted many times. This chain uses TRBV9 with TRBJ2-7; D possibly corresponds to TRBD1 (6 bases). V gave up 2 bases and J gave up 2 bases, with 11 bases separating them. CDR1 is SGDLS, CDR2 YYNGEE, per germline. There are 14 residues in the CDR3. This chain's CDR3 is CASSVRGNAYEQYF. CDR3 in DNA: TGTGCCAGCAGCGTCAGGGGTAACGCCTACGAGCAGTACTTC.

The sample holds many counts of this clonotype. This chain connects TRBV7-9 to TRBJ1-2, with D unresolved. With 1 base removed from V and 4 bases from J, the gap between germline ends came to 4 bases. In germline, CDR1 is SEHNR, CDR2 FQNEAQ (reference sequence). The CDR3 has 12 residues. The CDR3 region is CASSLELYGYTF. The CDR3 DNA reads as TGTGCCAGCAGCTTAGAGCTCTATGGCTACACCTTC.

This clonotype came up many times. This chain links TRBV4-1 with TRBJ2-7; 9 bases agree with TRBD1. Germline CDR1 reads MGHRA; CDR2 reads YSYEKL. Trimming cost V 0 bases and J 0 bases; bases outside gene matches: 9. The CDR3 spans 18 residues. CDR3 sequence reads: CASSQDSTGGLSSYEQYF. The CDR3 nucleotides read TGCGCCAGCAGCCAAGATAGCACAGGGGGCTTGAGCTCCTACGAGCAGTACTTC.

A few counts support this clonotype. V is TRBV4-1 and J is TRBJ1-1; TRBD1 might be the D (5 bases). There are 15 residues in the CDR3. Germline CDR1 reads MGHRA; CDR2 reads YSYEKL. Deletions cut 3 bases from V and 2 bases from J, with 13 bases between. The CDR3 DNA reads TGCGCCAGCAGCCAGGGGGACTTGCTAAACACTGAAGCTTTCTTT. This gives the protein CASSQGDLLNTEAFF.

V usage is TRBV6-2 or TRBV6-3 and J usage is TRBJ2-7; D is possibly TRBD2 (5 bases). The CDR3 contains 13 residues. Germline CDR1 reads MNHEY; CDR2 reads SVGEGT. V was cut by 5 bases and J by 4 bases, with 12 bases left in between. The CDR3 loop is CASSPRGRYEQYF. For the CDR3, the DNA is TGTGCCAGCAGTCCCCGCGGGCGGTACGAGCAGTACTTC.

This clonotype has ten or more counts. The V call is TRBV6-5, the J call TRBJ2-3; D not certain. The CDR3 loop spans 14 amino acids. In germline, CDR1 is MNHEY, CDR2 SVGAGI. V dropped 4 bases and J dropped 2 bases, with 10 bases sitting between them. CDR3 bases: TGTGCCAGCAGTTGGAACAGCAACACAGATACGCAGTATTTT. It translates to CASSWNSNTDTQYF.

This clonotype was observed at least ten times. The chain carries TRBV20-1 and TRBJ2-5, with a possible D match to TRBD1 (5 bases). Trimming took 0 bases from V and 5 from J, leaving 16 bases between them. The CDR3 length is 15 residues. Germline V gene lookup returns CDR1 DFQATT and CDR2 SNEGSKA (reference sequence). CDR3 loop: CSARDQQGPVETQYF. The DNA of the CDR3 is TGCAGTGCTAGAGATCAGCAGGGTCCAGTTGAGACCCAGTACTTC.

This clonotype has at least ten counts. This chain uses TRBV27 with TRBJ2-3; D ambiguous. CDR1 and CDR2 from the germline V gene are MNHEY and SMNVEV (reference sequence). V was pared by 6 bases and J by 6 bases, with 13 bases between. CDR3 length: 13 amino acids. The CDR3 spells CASRRPPQDTQYF. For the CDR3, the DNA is TGTGCCAGCAGACGCCCCCCACAGGATACGCAGTATTTT.